This TCR beta chain emerged from a study of OX40 agonist ivuxolimab in advanced cancers. The V segment lost 6 bases and the J segment 5 bases; nucleotides outside the gene matches: 3. Germline CDR1 reads MNHNY; CDR2 reads SVGAGI (reference sequence). This CDR3 contains 12 residues. Clones were sequenced by immunoSEQ multiplex PCR, and TCRdb holds only the in-frame ones, with some missing. The data show about 140,000 clones, 85% to 95% seen once. The chain carries TRBV6-6 and TRBJ2-5, with 7 nucleotides matching TRBD1. This receptor was obtained from an adult with an advanced solid tumor such as melanoma, head and neck, liver or kidney cancer. The material was CD4+ or CD8+ T cells sorted from blood, obtained in a trial of the OX40 agonist ivuxolimab. The CDR3 spells CASRTGYETQYF. In DNA form, the CDR3 reads TGTGCCAGCAGGACAGGGTATGAGACCCAGTACTTC.